The clone carrying this T cell receptor (beta chain) occurred a few times. Its antigen is unknown. These data come from a study of vaccination and CD4 T cells after COVID-19. Study-wide background: Cultures serving as controls received a peptide pool (CEFX or HIV-1 Nef) or no peptide.

V lost 6 bases to trimming and J lost 0 bases, with 8 bases between them. This CDR3 spans 14 amino acids. Per the germline V gene, CDR1 is LNHDA and CDR2 is SQIVND (reference sequence). CD4+ T cells that had been cultured provided DNA sequenced with the Oncomine TCR Beta short-read assay. TCRdb re-called the PCR reads with MiXCR, one entry per CDR3 protein. The table shows 13,000 to 15,000 distinct CDR3 sequences, with about 41% occurring only once. Treatment of the sample: roughly 11-day PBMC culture with coronavirus spike peptide pools or control peptides (ViraFEST assay). Sequencing was carried out using CD4+ T cells from blood, cultured in vitro. This clonotype originated in a human donor who had recovered from COVID-19. The chain is built from TRBV19 and TRBJ2-2; D is ambiguous. CDR3 bases: TGTGCCAGTAGAAGTGCCGCGAACACCGGGGAGCTGTTTTTT. This encodes CASRSAANTGELFF. The variable domain in full, with the rest retrieved from reference TRBV19 and TRBJ2-2, is DGGITQSPKYLFRKEGQNVTLSCEQNLNHDAMYWYRQDPGQGLRLIYYSQIVNDFQKGDIAEGYSVSREKKESFPLTVTSAQKNPTAFYLCASRSAANTGELFFGEGSRLTVL.